This T cell receptor (beta chain) was retrieved from a study of OX40 agonist ivuxolimab in advanced cancers. Study-level background: Intravenous ivuxolimab at 0.01 to 10 mg/kg was given to patients every 2 weeks.

Profiled with immunoSEQ multiplex PCR; TCRdb holds only in-frame clones, not every one. Among roughly 73,000 clones listed, approximately 80% were seen once. Trimming removed 5 bases from V and 5 bases from J, with 16 bases in between. CDR3 length equals 16 residues. CDR1 and CDR2 from the germline V gene are SGHVS and FNYEAQ. Baseline, cycle 4 day 1, and cycle 7 day 1 were the blood sampling points. The chain combines TRBV7-6 with TRBJ1-6; D not resolved. This receptor was obtained from an adult with an advanced solid tumor such as melanoma, head and neck, liver or kidney cancer. Here the sequenced sample was CD4+ or CD8+ T cells sorted from blood, taken in a trial of the OX40 agonist ivuxolimab. CDR3 coding DNA: TGTGCCAGCAGCCCTCGAGGGCACCCTGATAATTCACCCCTCCACTTT. Amino acids: CASSPRGHPDNSPLHF.